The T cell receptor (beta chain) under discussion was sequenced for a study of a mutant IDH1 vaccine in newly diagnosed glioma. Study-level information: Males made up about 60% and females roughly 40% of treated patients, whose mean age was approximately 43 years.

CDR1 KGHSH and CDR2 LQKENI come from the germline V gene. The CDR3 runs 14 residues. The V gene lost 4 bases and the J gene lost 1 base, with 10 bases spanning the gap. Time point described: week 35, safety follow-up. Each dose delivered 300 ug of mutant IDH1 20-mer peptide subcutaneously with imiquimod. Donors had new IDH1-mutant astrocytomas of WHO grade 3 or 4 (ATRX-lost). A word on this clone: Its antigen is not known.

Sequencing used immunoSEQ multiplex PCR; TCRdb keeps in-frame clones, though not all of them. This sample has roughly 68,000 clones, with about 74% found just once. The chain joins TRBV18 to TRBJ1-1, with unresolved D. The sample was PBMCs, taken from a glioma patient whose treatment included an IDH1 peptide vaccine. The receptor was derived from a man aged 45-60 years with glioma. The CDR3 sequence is CASSLPAGNTEAFF. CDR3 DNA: TGTGCCAGCTCACTACCGGCGGGGAACACTGAAGCTTTCTTT.